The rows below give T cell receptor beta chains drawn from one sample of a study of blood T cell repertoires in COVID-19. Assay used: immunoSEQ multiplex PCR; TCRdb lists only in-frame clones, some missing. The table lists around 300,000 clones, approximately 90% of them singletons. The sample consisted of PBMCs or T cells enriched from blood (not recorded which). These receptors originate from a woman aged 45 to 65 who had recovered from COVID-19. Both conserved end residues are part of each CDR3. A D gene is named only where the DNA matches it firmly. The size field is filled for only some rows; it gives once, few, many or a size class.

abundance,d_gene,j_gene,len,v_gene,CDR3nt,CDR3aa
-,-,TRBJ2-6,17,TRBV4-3,TGCGCCAGCAGCCAAGATCATCGGTACTCTGGGGCCAACGTCCTGACTTTC,CASSQDHRYSGANVLTF
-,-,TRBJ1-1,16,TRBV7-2,TGTGCCAGCAGCTTATCCCGCGCAGGGCTGAACACTGAAGCTTTCTTT,CASSLSRAGLNTEAFF
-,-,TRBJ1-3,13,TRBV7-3,TGTGCCAGCAGCCCCTTCTCTGGAAACACCATATATTTT,CASSPFSGNTIYF
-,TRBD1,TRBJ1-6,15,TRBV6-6,TGTGCCAGCAGTTACTCGGACAGGGCGGGGTCACCCCTCCACTTT,CASSYSDRAGSPLHF
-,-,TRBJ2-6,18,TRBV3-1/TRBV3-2,TGTGCCAGCAGCCAGTCTCTAACAGGAGACCCTGGGGCCAACGTCCTGACTTTC,CASSQSLTGDPGANVLTF
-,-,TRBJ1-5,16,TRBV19,TGTGCCAGTAGTATAGATAACAGGCAGAGCAATCAGCCCCAGCATTTT,CASSIDNRQSNQPQHF
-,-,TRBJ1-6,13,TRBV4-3,TGCGCCAGCAGCCAAGAGACCGGGGGTCCCCTCCACTTT,CASSQETGGPLHF
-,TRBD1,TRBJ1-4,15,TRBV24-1,TGTGCCACCAGTGACCCCCGGACAGGGAATGAAAAACTGTTTTTT,CATSDPRTGNEKLFF
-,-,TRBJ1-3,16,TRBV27,TGTGCCAGCAGTGCCATGGACAGTACCTCTGGAAACACCATATATTTT,CASSAMDSTSGNTIYF
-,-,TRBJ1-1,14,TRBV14,TGTGCCAGCAGCCCGCAGGTAGTGAGCACTGAAGCTTTCTTT,CASSPQVVSTEAFF
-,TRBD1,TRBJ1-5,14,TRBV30,TGTGCCTGGAGTGTATCAGGGGGTTCGAAGCCCCAGCATTTT,CAWSVSGGSKPQHF
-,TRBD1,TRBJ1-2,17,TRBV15,TGTGCCACCAGCAGAGACGCGGTGCAGGGACAGCACTATGGCTACACCTTC,CATSRDAVQGQHYGYTF
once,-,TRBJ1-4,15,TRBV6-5,TGTGCCAGCACCCGAGACGGGGGAACTAATGAAAAACTGTTTTTT,CASTRDGGTNEKLFF
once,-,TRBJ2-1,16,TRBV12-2,TGTGCAAGTCGCTTAGTTCCACTAGCGGGGGACAATGAGCAGTTCTTC,CASRLVPLAGDNEQFF
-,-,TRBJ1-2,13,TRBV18,TGTGCCAGCTCTCTCACGGAGGTCTATGGCTACACCTTC,CASSLTEVYGYTF
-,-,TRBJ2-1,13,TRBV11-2,TGTGCCAGCAGCCCGATTCGTCGCGTGGAGCAGTTCTTC,CASSPIRRVEQFF
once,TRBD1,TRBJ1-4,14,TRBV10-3,TGTGCCATCAGTGAACGACAGGGGGCTGAAAAACTGTTTTTT,CAISERQGAEKLFF
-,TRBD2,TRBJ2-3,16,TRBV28,TGTGCCAGCAGCGAAACAACTAGCGGGAGAGGGGATACGCAGTATTTT,CASSETTSGRGDTQYF
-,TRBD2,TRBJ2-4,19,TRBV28,TGTGCCAGCAGCCCACGACTAATGGGGACTAGTCAGGTAAAAAGCATTCAGTACTTC,CASSPRLMGTSQVKSIQYF
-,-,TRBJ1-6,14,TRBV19,TGTGCCAGTAGTATTCAGGCACGGGGTTCACCCCTCCACTTT,CASSIQARGSPLHF
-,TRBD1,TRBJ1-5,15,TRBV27,TGTGCCAGCAGTTTATGGGCAGGGGGGAATCAGCCCCAGCATTTT,CASSLWAGGNQPQHF
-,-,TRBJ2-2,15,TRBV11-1,TGTGCCAGCAGAGTCGGGACTGCCAACACCGGGGAGCTGTTTTTT,CASRVGTANTGELFF
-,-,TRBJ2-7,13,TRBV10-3,TGTGCCACCCGGGATACCCAGTCCTACGAGCAGTACTTC,CATRDTQSYEQYF
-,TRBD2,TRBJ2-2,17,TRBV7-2,TGTGCCAGCAGCTTAGGGAGACTAGCGGGAGGGCCCGGGGAGCTGTTTTTT,CASSLGRLAGGPGELFF
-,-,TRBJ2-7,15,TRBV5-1,TGCGCCAGCAGCTTGGACACATACAACTCCTACGAGCAGTACTTC,CASSLDTYNSYEQYF
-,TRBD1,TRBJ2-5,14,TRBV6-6,TGTGCCAGCAGGAAGACAGGGGGCGGTGAGACCCAGTACTTC,CASRKTGGGETQYF
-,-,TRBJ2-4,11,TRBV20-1,TGCAGTGCTCGCAGGGAGGACATTCAGTACTTC,CSARREDIQYF
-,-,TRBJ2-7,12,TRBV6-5,TGTGCCAGCACGGGAGCCGCCTACGAGCAGTACTTC,CASTGAAYEQYF
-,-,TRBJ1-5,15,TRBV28,TGTGCCAGCAAACTAGGCCCAAAGAGCAATCAGCCCCAGCATTTT,CASKLGPKSNQPQHF
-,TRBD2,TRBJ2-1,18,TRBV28,TGTGCCACCCGATCAGGGGGTAGCGGGAGAAGTGGGTTCGATGAGCAGTTCTTC,CATRSGGSGRSGFDEQFF
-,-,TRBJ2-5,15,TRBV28,TGTGCCAGCAGTTTATGGAGCGCGGGGCAAGAGACCCAGTACTTC,CASSLWSAGQETQYF
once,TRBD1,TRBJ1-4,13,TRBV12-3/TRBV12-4,TGTGCCAGCAGTTCCTGGACAGGCGAAAAACTGTTTTTT,CASSSWTGEKLFF
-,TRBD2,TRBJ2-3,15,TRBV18,TGTGCCAGCTCTAGGACTAGCGGGAGCCCAGATACGCAGTATTTT,CASSRTSGSPDTQYF
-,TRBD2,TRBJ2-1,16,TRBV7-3,TGTGCCAGCAGCGCCTCTAGCGGGGCCTCCTACAATGAGCAGTTCTTC,CASSASSGASYNEQFF
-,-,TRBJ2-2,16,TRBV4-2,TGTGCCAGCAGCCAAGATTTAAGAGGAAACACCGGGGAGCTGTTTTTT,CASSQDLRGNTGELFF
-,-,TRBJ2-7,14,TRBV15,TGTGCCACCAGCAGAGACAGGTCCTCCTTGGAGCAGTACTTC,CATSRDRSSLEQYF
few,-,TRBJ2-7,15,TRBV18,TGTGCCAGCTCACCGCCAGGGTTTGCCACCTACGAGCAGTACTTC,CASSPPGFATYEQYF
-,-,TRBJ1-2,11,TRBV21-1,TGTGCCACCGATCGAAGCGACGGCTACACCTTC,CATDRSDGYTF
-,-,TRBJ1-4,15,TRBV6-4,TGTGCCAGCAGGGTAAAGGACAGTAGTAATGAAAAACTGTTTTTT,CASRVKDSSNEKLFF
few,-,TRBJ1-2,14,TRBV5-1,TGCGCCAGCAGCGAGGACAGTTCGAACTATGGCTACACCTTC,CASSEDSSNYGYTF
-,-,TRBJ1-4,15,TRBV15,TGTGCCACCAGCTTTCGACAGACGGCTAATGAAAAACTGTTTTTT,CATSFRQTANEKLFF